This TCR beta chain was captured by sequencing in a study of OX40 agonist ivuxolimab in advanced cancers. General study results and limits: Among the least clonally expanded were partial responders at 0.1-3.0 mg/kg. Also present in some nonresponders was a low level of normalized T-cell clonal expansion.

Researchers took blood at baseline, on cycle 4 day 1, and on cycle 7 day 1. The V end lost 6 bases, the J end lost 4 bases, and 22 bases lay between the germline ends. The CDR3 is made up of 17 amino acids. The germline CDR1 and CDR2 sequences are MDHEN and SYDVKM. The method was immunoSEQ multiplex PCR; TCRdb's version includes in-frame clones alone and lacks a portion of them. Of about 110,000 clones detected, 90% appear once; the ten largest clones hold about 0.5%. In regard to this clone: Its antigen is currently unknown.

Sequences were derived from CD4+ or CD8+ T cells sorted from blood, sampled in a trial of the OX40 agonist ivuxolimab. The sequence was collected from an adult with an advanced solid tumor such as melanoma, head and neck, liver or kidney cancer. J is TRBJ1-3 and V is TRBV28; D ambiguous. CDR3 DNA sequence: TGTGCCAGCAGCCAGACAAGTACTTTCTTGGGGGGAAACACCATATATTTT. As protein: CASSQTSTFLGGNTIYF.